This T cell receptor (beta chain) appears in the sequencing data of a study of cytotoxic CD8 clonotypes in ibrutinib-treated CLL (dated by TCRdb to 2020 to 2023). For the wider study: The cohort was composed of some ten relapsed/refractory and roughly 16 treatment-naive patients; IGHV unmutated status was identified in 17 to 18 patients. Partial responses were observed in about 24 patients and complete responses in 2; after a median follow-up of about 69 months, remission was maintained in 15 or so patients and progression was observed in 12. Response samples were taken after a median of 12 months on treatment, ranging from about 6 to 40 months. An average of around 250,000 productive templates and 80,000 to 100,000 productive rearrangements was obtained per sample. Of the roughly 81 people in the trial, roughly 27 had longitudinal samples available. Cryopreserved peripheral blood mononuclear cells were collected before treatment, at response, and at either disease progression or sustained remission. All remission and progressive disease samples were collected while patients were still receiving ibrutinib.

The germline V gene (reference sequence) gives CDR1 as SGHNT and CDR2 as YYREEE. The CDR3 goes from the cysteine to the phenylalanine over 15 residues. Just CDR3 DNA is preserved here, 45 bases in frame from base 1. The germline V and J ends show losses of 0 bases and 4 bases respectively, and no gene match explains 2 bases of the junction. Summary of the overall study and its limitations: Sustained-remission and progressing patients did not have matched sampling times, and lymph node repertoires were not examined. Public clonotypes were found to be uncommon and were observed to contract or remain stable during treatment; the increase in clonality was shown to reflect expansion of private clonotypes at ibrutinib response. Clonality increased at ibrutinib response, stayed stable in sustained remission, and fell back toward baseline at progression. At baseline, clonality was higher than in age-matched healthy donors and showed a strong correlation with circulating CD8+ T-cell counts.

A MiSeq instrument was used for deep resolution sequencing, which targeted depths ranging from 1 in 1 million up to 1 in 200,000 T cells, with coverage averaging 10x for each clonotype. TCR beta libraries were generated with the immunoSEQ hsTCRB Kit. The original pipeline was this. Data were analyzed with ImmunoSEQ Data Assistant and ImmunoSEQ Analyzer, with V, D and J genes assigned per IMGT definitions. Clonality was computed as one minus normalized Shannon entropy of productive rearrangement frequencies, ranging from 0 to 1. Only overrepresented clonotypes making up at least 0.05% of the repertoire of each patient were included in the public clonotype analysis. Repertoires from 10 to 15 age-matched healthy donors in immuneACCESS were used as clonality controls. Imported from immuneACCESS, the table was reduced by TCRdb to in-frame sequences with V and J called. These copies leave out some clones; in studies compared against another copy, an unresolved V gene accounts for under half, and the cause of the remainder is not known. The V and J calls and clone size come from that table; D and trimming were worked out from the DNA. Recorded for this sample are about 50,000 clones; about three fifths of them occurred a single time. Roughly a quarter of the sample is taken by the ten largest.

The time point label, as the study defines it: roughly 23 months on ibrutinib. For TCR beta library preparation, roughly 2.2 micrograms of genomic DNA were isolated from cryopreserved PBMCs. High-throughput TCR beta sequencing was performed on longitudinal blood samples from CLL patients receiving ibrutinib monotherapy. The patients took part in an open-label, single-center phase 2 trial of ibrutinib monotherapy. To note about this clone: Its antigen remains unidentified. Nothing much larger sits one base from this clone, and base qualities are not available.

The input for sequencing was PBMCs, taken after 24 months of ibrutinib treatment. The rearrangement joined TRBV5-4 to TRBJ2-2; 8 central bases correspond to TRBD1. This sequence was found in a human donor with chronic lymphocytic leukemia. The DNA reads as follows: TGTGCCAGCAGCTTGGGCAGGGGGCTCACCGGGGAGCTGTTTTTT. It translates as CASSLGRGLTGELFF. The full variable domain, with segments outside the CDR3 supplied by the reference TRBV5-4 and TRBJ2-2 proteins, appears as ETGVTQSPTHLIKTRGQQVTLRCSSQSGHNTVSWYQQALGQGPQFIFQYYREEENGRGNFPPRFSGLQFPNYSSELNVNALELDDSALYLCASSLGRGLTGELFFGEGSRLTVL.